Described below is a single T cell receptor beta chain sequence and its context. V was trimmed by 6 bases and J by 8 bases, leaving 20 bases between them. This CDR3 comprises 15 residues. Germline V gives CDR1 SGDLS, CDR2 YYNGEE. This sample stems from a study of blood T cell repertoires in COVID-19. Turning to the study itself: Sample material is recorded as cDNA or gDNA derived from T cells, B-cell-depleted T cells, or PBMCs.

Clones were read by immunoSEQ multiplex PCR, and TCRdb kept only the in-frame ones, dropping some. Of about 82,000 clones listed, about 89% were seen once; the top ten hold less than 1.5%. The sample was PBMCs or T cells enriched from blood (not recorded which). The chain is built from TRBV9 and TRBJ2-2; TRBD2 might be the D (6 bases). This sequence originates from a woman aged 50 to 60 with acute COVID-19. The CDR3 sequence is CASTTGAGLRGELFF. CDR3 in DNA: TGTGCCAGCACCACGGGCGCGGGGCTTCGTGGGGAGCTGTTTTTT.